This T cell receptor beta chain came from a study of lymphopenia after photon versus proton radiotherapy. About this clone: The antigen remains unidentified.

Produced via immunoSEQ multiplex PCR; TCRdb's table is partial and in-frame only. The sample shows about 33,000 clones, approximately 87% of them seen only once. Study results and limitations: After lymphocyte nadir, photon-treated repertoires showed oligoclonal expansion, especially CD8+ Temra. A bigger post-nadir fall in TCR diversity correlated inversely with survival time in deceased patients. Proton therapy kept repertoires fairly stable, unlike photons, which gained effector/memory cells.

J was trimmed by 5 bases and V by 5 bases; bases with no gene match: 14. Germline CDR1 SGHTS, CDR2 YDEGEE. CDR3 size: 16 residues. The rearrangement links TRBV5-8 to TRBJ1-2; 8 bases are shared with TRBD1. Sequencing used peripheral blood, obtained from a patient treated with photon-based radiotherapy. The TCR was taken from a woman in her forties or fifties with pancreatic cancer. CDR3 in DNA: TGTGCCAGCAGGCCCGGACAGGGTGGCATACTGTATGGCTACACCTTC. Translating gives CASRPGQGGILYGYTF.